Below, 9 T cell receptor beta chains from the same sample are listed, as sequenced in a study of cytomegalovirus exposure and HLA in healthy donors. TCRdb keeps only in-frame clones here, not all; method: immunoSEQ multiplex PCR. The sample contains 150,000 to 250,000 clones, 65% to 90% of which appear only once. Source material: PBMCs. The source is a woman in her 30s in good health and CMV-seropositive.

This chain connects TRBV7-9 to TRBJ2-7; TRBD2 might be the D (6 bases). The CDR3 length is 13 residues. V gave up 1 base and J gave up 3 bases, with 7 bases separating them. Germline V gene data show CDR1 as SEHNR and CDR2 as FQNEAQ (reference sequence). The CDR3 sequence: CASSLDSGYEQYF. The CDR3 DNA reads TGTGCCAGCAGCTTAGATAGCGGCTACGAGCAGTACTTC.

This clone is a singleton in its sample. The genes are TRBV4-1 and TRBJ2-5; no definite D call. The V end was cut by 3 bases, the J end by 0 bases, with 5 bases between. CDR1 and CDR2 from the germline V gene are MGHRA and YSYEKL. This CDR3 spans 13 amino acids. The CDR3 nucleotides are TGCGCCAGCAGCCACGGGTACCAAGAGACCCAGTACTTC. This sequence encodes CASSHGYQETQYF.

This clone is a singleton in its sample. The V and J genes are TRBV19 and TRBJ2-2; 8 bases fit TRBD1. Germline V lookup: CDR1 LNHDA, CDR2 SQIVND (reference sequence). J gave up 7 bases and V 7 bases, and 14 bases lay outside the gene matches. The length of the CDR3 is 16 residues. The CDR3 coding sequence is TGTGCCAGTAATTCCGGGACAGGTGCCCTCTACGGGGAGCTGTTTTTT. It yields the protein CASNSGTGALYGELFF.

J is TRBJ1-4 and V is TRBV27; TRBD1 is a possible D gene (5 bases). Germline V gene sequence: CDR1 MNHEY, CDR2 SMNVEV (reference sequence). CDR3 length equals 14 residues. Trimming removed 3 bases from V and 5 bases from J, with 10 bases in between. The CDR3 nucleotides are TGTGCCAGCAGTTTGACAGTAGTAAATGAAAAACTGTTTTTT. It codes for CASSLTVVNEKLFF.

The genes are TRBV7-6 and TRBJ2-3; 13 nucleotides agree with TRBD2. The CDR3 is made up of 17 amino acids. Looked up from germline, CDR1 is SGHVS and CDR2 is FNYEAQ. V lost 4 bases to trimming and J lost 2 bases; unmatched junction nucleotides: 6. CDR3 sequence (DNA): TGTGCCAGCAGCTCGGGACTAGCGGGACCGATCACAGATACGCAGTATTTT. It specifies CASSSGLAGPITDTQYF.

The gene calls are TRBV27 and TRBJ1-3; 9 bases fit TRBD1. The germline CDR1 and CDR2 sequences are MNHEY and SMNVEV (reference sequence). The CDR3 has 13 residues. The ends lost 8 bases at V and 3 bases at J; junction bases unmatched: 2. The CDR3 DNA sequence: TGTGCCAGCCGGGGACAGGGTGGAAACACCATATATTTT. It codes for CASRGQGGNTIYF.

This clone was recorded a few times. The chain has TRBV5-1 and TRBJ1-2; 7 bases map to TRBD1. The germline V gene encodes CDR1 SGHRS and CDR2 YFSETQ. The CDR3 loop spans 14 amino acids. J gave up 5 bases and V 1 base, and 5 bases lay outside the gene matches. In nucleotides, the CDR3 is TGCGCCAGCAGCTTGACGGACAGGAGTTATGGCTACACCTTC. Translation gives CASSLTDRSYGYTF.

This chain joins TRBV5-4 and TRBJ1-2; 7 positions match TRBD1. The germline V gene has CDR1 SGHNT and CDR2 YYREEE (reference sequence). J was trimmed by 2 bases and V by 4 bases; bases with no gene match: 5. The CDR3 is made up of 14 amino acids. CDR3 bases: TGTGCCAGCAGCCCTTCAGGGGGGAACTATGGCTACACCTTC. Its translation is CASSPSGGNYGYTF.

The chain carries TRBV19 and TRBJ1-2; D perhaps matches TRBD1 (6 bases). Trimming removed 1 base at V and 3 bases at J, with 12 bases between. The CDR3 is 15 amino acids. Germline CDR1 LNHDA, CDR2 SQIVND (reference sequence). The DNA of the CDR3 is TGTGCCAGTAGTATAGGCCCACAGGGCCACTATGGCTACACCTTC. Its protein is CASSIGPQGHYGYTF. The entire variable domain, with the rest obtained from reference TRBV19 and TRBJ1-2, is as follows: DGGITQSPKYLFRKEGQNVTLSCEQNLNHDAMYWYRQDPGQGLRLIYYSQIVNDFQKGDIAEGYSVSREKKESFPLTVTSAQKNPTAFYLCASSIGPQGHYGYTFGSGTRLTVV.